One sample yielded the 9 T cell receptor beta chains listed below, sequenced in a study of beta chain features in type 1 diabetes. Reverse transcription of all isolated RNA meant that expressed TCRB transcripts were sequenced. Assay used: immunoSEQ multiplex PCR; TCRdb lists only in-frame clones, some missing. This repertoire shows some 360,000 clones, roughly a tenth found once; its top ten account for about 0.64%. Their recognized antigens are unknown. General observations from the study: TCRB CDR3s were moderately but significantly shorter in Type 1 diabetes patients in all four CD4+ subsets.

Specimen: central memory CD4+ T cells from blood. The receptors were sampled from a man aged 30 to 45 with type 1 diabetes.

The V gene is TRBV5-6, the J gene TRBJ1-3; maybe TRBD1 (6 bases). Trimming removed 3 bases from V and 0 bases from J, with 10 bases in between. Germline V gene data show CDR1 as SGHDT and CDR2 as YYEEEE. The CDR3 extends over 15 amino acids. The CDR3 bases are TGTGCCAGCAGCTCCCCAGGGGCCTCTGGAAACACCATATATTTT. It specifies CASSSPGASGNTIYF.

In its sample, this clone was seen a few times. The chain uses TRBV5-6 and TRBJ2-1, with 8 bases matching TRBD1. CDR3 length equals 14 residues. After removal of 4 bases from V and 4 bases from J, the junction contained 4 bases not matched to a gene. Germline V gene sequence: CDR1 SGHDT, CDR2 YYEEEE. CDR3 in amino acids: CASSPTGGYNEQFF. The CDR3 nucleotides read TGTGCCAGCAGCCCTACAGGGGGGTACAATGAGCAGTTCTTC.

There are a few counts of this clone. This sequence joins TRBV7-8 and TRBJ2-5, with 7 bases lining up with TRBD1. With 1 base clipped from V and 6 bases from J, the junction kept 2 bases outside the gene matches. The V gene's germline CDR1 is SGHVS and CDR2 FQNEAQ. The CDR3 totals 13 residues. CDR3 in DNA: TGTGCCAGCAGCTTAGGACAGGGAAAGACCCAGTACTTC. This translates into CASSLGQGKTQYF.

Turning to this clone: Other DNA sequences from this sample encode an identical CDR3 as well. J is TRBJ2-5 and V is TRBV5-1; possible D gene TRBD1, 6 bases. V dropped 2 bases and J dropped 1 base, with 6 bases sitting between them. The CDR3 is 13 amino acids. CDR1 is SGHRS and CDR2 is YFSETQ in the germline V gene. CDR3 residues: CASSLGGQETQYF. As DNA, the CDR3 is TGCGCCAGCAGCTTAGGGGGCCAAGAGACCCAGTACTTC.

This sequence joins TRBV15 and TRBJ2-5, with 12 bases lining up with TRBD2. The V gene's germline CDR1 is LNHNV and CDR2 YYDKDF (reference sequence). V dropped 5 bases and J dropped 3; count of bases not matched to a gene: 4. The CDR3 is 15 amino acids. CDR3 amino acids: CATSFRTSGEETQYF. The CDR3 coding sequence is TGTGCCACCAGCTTCAGGACTAGCGGGGAAGAGACCCAGTACTTC.

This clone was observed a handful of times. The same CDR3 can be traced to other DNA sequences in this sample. The CDR3 DNA reads TGTGCCAGCCGACAGGGGAGCTACGAGCAGTACTTC. As protein: CASRQGSYEQYF. The chain uses TRBV28 and TRBJ2-7; 8 bases are a match to TRBD1. The junction had 3 bases not matched to a gene; V was cut back by 8 bases and J by 3 bases. Germline V gene sequence: CDR1 MDHEN, CDR2 SYDVKM. The CDR3 is 12 residues long.

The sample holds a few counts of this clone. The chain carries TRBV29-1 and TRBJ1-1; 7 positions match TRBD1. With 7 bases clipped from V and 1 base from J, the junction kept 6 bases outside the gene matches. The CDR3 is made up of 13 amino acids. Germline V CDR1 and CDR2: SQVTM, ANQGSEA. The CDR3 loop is CSAAGQANTEAFF. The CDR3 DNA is TGCAGCGCCGCCGGACAGGCGAACACTGAAGCTTTCTTT.

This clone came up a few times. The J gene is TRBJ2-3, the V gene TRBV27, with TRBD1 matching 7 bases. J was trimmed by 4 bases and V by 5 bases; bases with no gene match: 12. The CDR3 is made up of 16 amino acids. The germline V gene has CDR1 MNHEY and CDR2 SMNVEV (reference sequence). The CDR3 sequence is CASSQNRGHGADTQYF. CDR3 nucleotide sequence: TGTGCCAGCAGTCAAAACAGGGGTCACGGCGCAGATACGCAGTATTTT.

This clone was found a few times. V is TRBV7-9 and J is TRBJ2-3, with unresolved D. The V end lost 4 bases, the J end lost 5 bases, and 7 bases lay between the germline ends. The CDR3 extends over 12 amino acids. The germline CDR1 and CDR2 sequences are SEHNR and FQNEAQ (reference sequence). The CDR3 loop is CASSSEEDTQYF. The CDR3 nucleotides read TGTGCCAGCAGCTCCGAGGAAGATACGCAGTATTTT.